This T cell receptor beta chain comes out of a study of cytotoxic CD8 clonotypes in ibrutinib-treated CLL. Study conclusions and caveats: Collection times varied between progressing and sustained-remission patients.

To note about this clone: Its antigen is not identified.

With sequencing, the targeted depth ranged from 1 in 200,000 to 1 in 1 million T cells. Assay: immunoSEQ multiplex PCR; the TCRdb copy retains only in-frame clones and omits some. Of roughly 200,000 clones in the sample, approximately 68% were seen once. This CDR3 has 16 amino acids. J gave up 6 bases and V 6 bases, and 11 bases lay outside the gene matches. Germline V lookup: CDR1 SGHNT, CDR2 YYREEE (reference sequence). The TCR originated in a human donor with chronic lymphocytic leukemia. The sequences come from PBMCs, collected after 24 months of ibrutinib treatment. V is TRBV5-4 and J is TRBJ2-2, with 10 positions matching TRBD2. For the CDR3, the DNA is TGTGCCAGCACTTCCCAGCGGGAGGGTTCAGCCGGGGAGCTGTTTTTT. Amino acid sequence: CASTSQREGSAGELFF.